These 24 T cell receptor beta chains originate from one sample sequenced in a study of cytomegalovirus exposure and HLA in healthy donors. The study ran its PCR with 60 Vbeta and 13 Jbeta primers. Sequenced by immunoSEQ multiplex PCR; TCRdb stores in-frame clones only, minus some. The table has 110,000 or so clones, 81% seen once. The sample comprised PBMCs. All receptors derive from a woman aged 25 to 39 in good health and CMV-seronegative.

The chain joins TRBV29-1 to TRBJ2-3; 7 nucleotides match TRBD2. Trimming at V came to 5 bases and at J to 0 bases, leaving 8 bases not matched to a gene. The CDR3 loop spans 15 amino acids. Germline CDR1 and CDR2: SQVTM and ANQGSEA. CDR3 sequence: CSVPSLASSTDTQYF. Here the CDR3 DNA reads TGCAGCGTTCCCTCACTAGCGTCTAGCACAGATACGCAGTATTTT.

This sequence joins TRBV18 and TRBJ2-2; possible D gene TRBD1, 7 bases. The CDR3 contains 15 residues. The germline CDR1 and CDR2 sequences are KGHSH and LQKENI. Between the trimmed V and J ends, which lost 3 bases and 11 bases, there was a span of 19 bases. The CDR3 coding sequence is TGTGCCAGCTCACCTCCGACAGGGCAGGGAGGAGAGCTGTTTTTT. It encodes CASSPPTGQGGELFF.

This chain links TRBV21-1 with TRBJ2-5; the table's D call, TRBD1, has no DNA check behind it. TRBV21-1 is a pseudogene. The CDR3 length is 16 residues. The CDR3 reads CASSPHRRTGIETQYF. The CDR3 nucleotides read TGTGCCAGCAGCCCACACCGGAGGACAGGGATTGAGACCCAGTACTTC.

About this clone: Other DNA sequences in this specimen translate into the identical CDR3. The chain links TRBV9 to TRBJ2-3; TRBD2 is a possible D gene (6 bases). Trimming shortened V by 0 bases and J by 1 base, and 9 bases separated the two germline ends. Germline V lookup: CDR1 SGDLS, CDR2 YYNGEE. This CDR3 spans 15 amino acids. This chain's CDR3 is CASSVDSGRTDTQYF. The CDR3 DNA sequence: TGTGCCAGCAGCGTAGATAGCGGACGCACAGATACGCAGTATTTT.

This chain connects TRBV6-6 to TRBJ1-5, with 10 nucleotides matching TRBD1. Losses at the gene ends were 7 bases for V and 3 bases for J; bases not matched to a gene: 6. This CDR3 has 15 amino acids. The V gene's germline CDR1 is MNHNY and CDR2 SVGAGI (reference sequence). The CDR3 sequence is CASISGTGDNQPQHF. CDR3 coding DNA: TGTGCCAGCATCTCCGGGACAGGGGACAATCAGCCCCAGCATTTT.

The V gene is TRBV6-1, the J gene TRBJ1-3; 7 bases align to TRBD1. The CDR3 has 14 amino acids. With V trimmed by 4 bases and J by 5 bases, 5 bases remained unmatched. From germline, CDR1 is MNHNS and CDR2 SASEGT. This CDR3 reads CASSAGTVRNTIYF. The CDR3 coding sequence is TGTGCCAGCAGTGCCGGGACAGTACGAAACACCATATATTTT.

This clone came up a few times. Other DNA sequences in the same sample also yield this CDR3. The chain uses TRBV7-2 and TRBJ2-5, with TRBD2 matching over 12 bases. The CDR3 loop spans 15 amino acids. With 6 bases clipped from V and 5 bases from J, the junction kept 7 bases outside the gene matches. The germline gives CDR1 SGHTA, CDR2 FQGNSA. In nucleotides, the CDR3 is TGTGCCAGCAGTCTAGCGGGAGGGCCCGGGGAGACCCAGTACTTC. This codes for CASSLAGGPGETQYF. The full variable domain, with the rest looked up from reference TRBV7-2 and TRBJ2-5, is GAGVSQSPSNKVTEKGKDVELRCDPISGHTALYWYRQSLGQGLEFLIYFQGNSAPDKSGLPSDRFSAERTGGSVSTLTIQRTQQEDSAVYLCASSLAGGPGETQYFGPGTRLLVL.

Notes on this clone: Compared with germline, one end of the junction differs, possibly owing to a read error. The V gene is TRBV7-9, the J gene TRBJ1-2; 10 bases are shared with TRBD1. Germline V lookup: CDR1 SEHNR, CDR2 FQNEAQ (reference sequence). The CDR3 runs 16 residues. CDR3: CSSSQPGTGDLYGYTF. CDR3 DNA sequence: TGTTCCAGCAGCCAACCCGGGACAGGGGACCTCTATGGCTACACCTTC.

J is TRBJ2-3 and V is TRBV4-1, with 13 bases fitting TRBD2. Trimming cost V 7 bases and J 4 bases; bases outside gene matches: 5. In germline, CDR1 is MGHRA, CDR2 YSYEKL. The CDR3 spans 15 residues. The CDR3 reads CASNIGLAGADTQYF. The DNA for the CDR3 is TGCGCCAGCAACATTGGACTAGCGGGAGCAGATACGCAGTATTTT.

J is TRBJ2-7 and V is TRBV4-2, with 14 bases lining up with TRBD2. This CDR3 region has 19 residues. V shed 5 bases and J 7 bases; nucleotides not matched to a gene: 19. From germline, CDR1 is LGHNA and CDR2 YNFKEQ. The CDR3 here is CASSFTHGLAGGLKGEQYF. As DNA, the CDR3 is TGTGCCAGCAGCTTTACCCACGGACTAGCGGGAGGCTTAAAGGGTGAGCAGTACTTC.

This chain joins TRBV19 and TRBJ2-7, with 8 bases identical to TRBD1. CDR3 length: 14 residues. Germline-derived CDR1 and CDR2 are LNHDA and SQIVND (reference sequence). V shed 7 bases, J shed 0 bases, and the junction held 5 bases outside the gene matches. The CDR3 bases are TGTGCCAGTAACAGGGGGAAGGGCTCCTACGAGCAGTACTTC. Translation: CASNRGKGSYEQYF.

This clone was seen just once. The V call is TRBV4-3, the J call TRBJ2-2; 7 bases are a match to TRBD1. Trimming at V came to 6 bases and at J to 0 bases, leaving 4 bases not matched to a gene. The CDR3 length is 15 residues. Germline loops: CDR1 LGHNA, CDR2 YSLEER. The CDR3 nucleotides read TGCGCCAGCAGACAGGGGCTCCCGAACACCGGGGAGCTGTTTTTT. Residues: CASRQGLPNTGELFF.

Only a few counts were recorded for this clone. The gene calls are TRBV5-1 and TRBJ2-1; 8 positions match TRBD2. The CDR3 has 15 residues. The germline V gene encodes CDR1 SGHRS and CDR2 YFSETQ. With 4 bases clipped from V and 6 bases from J, the junction kept 9 bases outside the gene matches. In nucleotides, the CDR3 is TGCGCCAGCAGCGCGGGACTAGAGATGGTCAATGAGCAGTTCTTC. Protein: CASSAGLEMVNEQFF.

The J gene is TRBJ2-1, the V gene TRBV19, with D unresolved. This CDR3 spans 15 amino acids. The germline V gene has CDR1 LNHDA and CDR2 SQIVND (reference sequence). Trimming took 3 bases from V and 0 from J, leaving 9 bases between them. CDR3 nucleotide sequence: TGTGCCAGTAGTATTTTGGCGGTCTCCTACAATGAGCAGTTCTTC. This gives the protein CASSILAVSYNEQFF.

This chain links TRBV7-9 with TRBJ1-2, with D maybe TRBD1 (5 bases). Looked up from germline, CDR1 is SEHNR and CDR2 is FQNEAQ (reference sequence). CDR3 length: 13 residues. V lost 5 bases and J lost 4, with 11 bases in between. CDR3 protein: CASSPQVAYGYTF. Here the CDR3 DNA reads TGTGCCAGCAGCCCACAGGTTGCCTATGGCTACACCTTC.

This rearrangement joins TRBV28 to TRBJ1-3; D is unresolved. Germline V gives CDR1 MDHEN, CDR2 SYDVKM. V was trimmed by 9 bases and J by 0 bases, leaving 12 bases between them. The CDR3 is made up of 14 amino acids. CDR3 amino acids: CASYAVSSGNTIYF. The CDR3 coding sequence is TGTGCCAGTTACGCTGTGAGCTCTGGAAACACCATATATTTT.

The V gene is TRBV29-1, the J gene TRBJ2-3, with 8 bases identical to TRBD2. Germline CDR1 is SQVTM and CDR2 is ANQGSEA. V dropped 1 base and J dropped 5; count of bases not matched to a gene: 8. CDR3 length: 15 amino acids. CDR3 residues: CSVEGAGGRLDTQYF. The CDR3 DNA sequence: TGCAGCGTTGAAGGGGCCGGCGGGAGGCTAGATACGCAGTATTTT.

V gene TRBV7-9 combines with J gene TRBJ1-4, with 8 positions matching TRBD1. This CDR3 region has 14 residues. Germline V gene lookup returns CDR1 SEHNR and CDR2 FQNEAQ (reference sequence). After removal of 6 bases from V and 8 bases from J, the junction contained 8 bases not matched to a gene. In DNA form, the CDR3 reads TGTGCCAGCAGGATGACAGGGGAAGGAGAAAAACTGTTTTTT. Translating it yields CASRMTGEGEKLFF.

Only one count was recorded for this clone. CDR3 in DNA: TGCGCCAGCAGCCCACCCCAGGTTTCCGAGCAGTACTTC. Residues: CASSPPQVSEQYF. The J gene is TRBJ2-7, the V gene TRBV4-1, with no clear D. The CDR3 extends over 13 amino acids. CDR1 and CDR2 from the germline V gene are MGHRA and YSYEKL. The V and J ends lost 4 bases and 6 bases respectively, with 13 bases between them.

There are a few counts of this clone. J is TRBJ2-2 and V is TRBV11-2; 8 positions agree with TRBD2. Germline V gene lookup returns CDR1 SGHAT and CDR2 FQNNGV. Trimming removed 1 base from V and 7 bases from J; junction bases left unmatched: 2. The CDR3 has 14 amino acids. CDR3 coding DNA: TGTGCCAGCAGCTTAGCGGGAGGGGGCGGGGAGCTGTTTTTT. The encoded protein is CASSLAGGGGELFF.

The chain has TRBV19 and TRBJ2-7, with 14 positions matching TRBD2. Trimming at V came to 2 bases and at J to 3 bases, leaving 3 bases not matched to a gene. CDR3 size: 16 residues. The V gene's germline CDR1 is LNHDA and CDR2 SQIVND (reference sequence). The CDR3 sequence: CASSIRGTSGSYEQYF. The CDR3 DNA follows: TGTGCCAGTAGTATAAGGGGGACTAGCGGGAGCTACGAGCAGTACTTC.

CDR3 residues: CAIRRETYNEQFF. CDR3 nucleotide sequence: TGTGCCATTAGACGGGAGACCTACAATGAGCAGTTCTTC. The rearrangement links TRBV2 to TRBJ2-1, with TRBD2 as a possible D gene (6 bases). The CDR3 covers 13 residues. CDR1 is SNHLY and CDR2 is FYNNEI in the germline V gene. V was clipped by 10 bases and J by 2 bases, with 12 bases between them.

The chain combines TRBV16 with TRBJ1-5; TRBD1 is a possible D gene (6 bases). The CDR3 contains 21 residues. The ends were cut back, 4 bases at V and 7 bases at J, with 35 bases in the middle. In germline, CDR1 is KGHSY, CDR2 FQNENV. This CDR3 reads CASSLNLKGGLRGARGQPQHF. CDR3 nucleotide sequence: TGTGCCAGCAGCCTCAATTTAAAAGGGGGTTTGAGAGGGGCTAGAGGCCAGCCCCAGCATTTT.

The chain joins TRBV6-5 to TRBJ1-1; D is unclear. The germline gives CDR1 MNHEY, CDR2 SVGAGI. This CDR3 has 12 amino acids. The V end lost 2 bases, the J end lost 7 bases, and 8 bases lay between the germline ends. The CDR3 reads CASSYAGREAFF. Written as DNA, the CDR3 is TGTGCCAGCAGTTACGCAGGCCGTGAAGCTTTCTTT.